This record looks at one T cell receptor beta chain sequence and its context. J was trimmed by 5 bases and V by 5 bases; bases with no gene match: 9. The germline V gene has CDR1 GTSNPN and CDR2 SVGIG (reference sequence). The CDR3 has 13 amino acids. The study drew participants aged about 18 to 95 years from 24 US areas. This record comes from a study of blood T cell repertoires in COVID-19. Study in general: Researchers got acute and convalescent COVID-19 samples from the United States, Italy and Spain.

In the source study's methods: Reference gene primer amplification gave estimated nucleated cell counts. Produced via immunoSEQ multiplex PCR; TCRdb's table is partial and in-frame only. Clone size and V and J calls were adopted from that table, with D and trimming inferred from the DNA. The table has about 230,000 clones, around 92% seen once. This receptor was identified in a woman in her 30s with acute COVID-19. V and J are TRBV30 and TRBJ2-7; 7 positions match TRBD1. The source material was PBMCs or T cells enriched from blood (not recorded which). In DNA form, the CDR3 reads TGTGCCTGGCGGGACAGTGCCTTCCACGAGCAGTACTTC. It yields the protein CAWRDSAFHEQYF.